Listed here are 29 T cell receptor beta chains from one sample, sequenced in a study of cytomegalovirus exposure and HLA in healthy donors. Clones were read by immunoSEQ multiplex PCR, and TCRdb kept only the in-frame ones, dropping some. Here the sample spans some 170,000 clones, 85% to 90% being singletons. The sequenced sample was PBMCs. The receptor set was obtained from a woman younger than 35 in good health and CMV-seropositive.

The chain combines TRBV27 with TRBJ1-2; TRBD1 is a possible D gene (6 bases). V was pared by 4 bases and J by 6 bases, with 21 bases between. Germline V gives CDR1 MNHEY, CDR2 SMNVEV (reference sequence). The CDR3 spans 16 residues. The CDR3 region has the DNA TGTGCCAGCAGTTATGCCCAATTCAGGGGCATGAATGGCTACACCTTC. It translates to CASSYAQFRGMNGYTF.

The J gene is TRBJ1-5, the V gene TRBV23-1; 7 bases agree with TRBD1. TRBV23-1 is given ORF status, its function remaining uncertain. The CDR3 has 16 residues. The junction had 10 bases not matched to a gene; V was cut back by 3 bases and J by 5 bases. CDR3 sequence reads: CASSQPQQGTDQPQHF. The CDR3 bases are TGCGCCAGCAGTCAGCCGCAACAGGGGACGGATCAGCCCCAGCATTTT.

The chain uses TRBV28 and TRBJ1-3, with 7 bases matching TRBD1. The CDR3 is 15 amino acids. Germline V gene data show CDR1 as MDHEN and CDR2 as SYDVKM. V shed 4 bases, J shed 2 bases, and the junction held 5 bases outside the gene matches. CDR3 loop: CASSSRQGAGNTIYF. For the CDR3, the DNA is TGTGCCAGCAGTTCAAGACAGGGCGCTGGAAACACCATATATTTT.

The chain links TRBV4-3 to TRBJ2-7; D possibly corresponds to TRBD1 (5 bases). The V end lost 0 bases, the J end lost 7 bases, and 13 bases lay between the germline ends. CDR3 size: 14 residues. The germline CDR1 and CDR2 sequences are LGHNA and YSLEER. CDR3: CASSQDRGRDEQYF. The CDR3, as DNA: TGCGCCAGCAGCCAAGATCGCGGCAGGGATGAGCAGTACTTC.

The chain links TRBV13 to TRBJ1-5, with D perhaps TRBD1 (5 bases). Germline V CDR1 and CDR2: PRHDT, FYEKMQ (reference sequence). The CDR3 contains 16 residues. V lost 2 bases to trimming and J lost 0 bases, with 11 bases between them. The CDR3 nucleotides are TGTGCCAGCAGCTTAAGGTCCAGGGATAGCAATCAGCCCCAGCATTTT. Amino acids: CASSLRSRDSNQPQHF.

The chain couples TRBV5-4 to TRBJ1-1; 9 nucleotides agree with TRBD1. With 7 bases clipped from V and 8 bases from J, the junction kept 6 bases outside the gene matches. CDR1 SGHNT and CDR2 YYREEE come from the germline V gene (reference sequence). The CDR3 is 12 amino acids. The CDR3 DNA follows: TGTGCCAGCCGAACAGGGGGCTCGGAAGCTTTCTTT. Translation: CASRTGGSEAFF.

This chain connects TRBV29-1 to TRBJ2-6; 10 bases match TRBD1. V was pared by 3 bases and J by 1 base, with 12 bases of the junction left unmatched. The CDR3 extends over 19 amino acids. Germline loops: CDR1 SQVTM, CDR2 ANQGSEA. CDR3 loop: CSVDGIPGQGRSGANVLTF. Here the CDR3 DNA reads TGCAGCGTTGATGGCATCCCGGGACAGGGGAGGTCTGGGGCCAACGTCCTGACTTTC.

The chain combines TRBV13 with TRBJ2-3; 8 bases agree with TRBD2. Looked up from germline, CDR1 is PRHDT and CDR2 is FYEKMQ (reference sequence). V shed 3 bases, J shed 0 bases, and the junction held 8 bases outside the gene matches. This CDR3 spans 17 amino acids. CDR3 sequence (DNA): TGTGCCAGCAGCTTCTACTTTAGCGGGACCAGCACAGATACGCAGTATTTT. Translation: CASSFYFSGTSTDTQYF.

The chain combines TRBV6-6 with TRBJ2-7, with D uncertain. The CDR3 runs 14 residues. Trimming cost V 4 bases and J 3 bases, with 13 bases left between them. Per germline, CDR1 MNHNY and CDR2 SVGAGI (reference sequence). The CDR3 region is CASSSAIEVYEQYF. In nucleotides, the CDR3 is TGTGCCAGCAGTTCCGCCATCGAGGTCTACGAGCAGTACTTC.

This chain links TRBV28 with TRBJ2-7, with D uncertain. The CDR3 runs to 12 residues. The germline gives CDR1 MDHEN, CDR2 SYDVKM. V was pared by 1 base and J by 5 bases, with 6 bases between. The CDR3, as DNA: TGTGCCAGCAGTTTATTCCGGGACGAGCAGTACTTC. It specifies CASSLFRDEQYF.

The chain employs TRBV7-9 and TRBJ2-1; D possibly corresponds to TRBD2 (6 bases). The CDR3 is made up of 12 amino acids. Between the trimmed V and J ends, which lost 4 bases and 5 bases, there was a span of 6 bases. Germline CDR1 is SEHNR and CDR2 is FQNEAQ (reference sequence). CDR3 protein: CASSSGDNEQFF. The CDR3 DNA reads TGTGCCAGCAGCTCGGGGGACAATGAGCAGTTCTTC.

V is TRBV2 and J is TRBJ1-2; 8 nucleotides align to TRBD1. J was trimmed by 5 bases and V by 4 bases; bases with no gene match: 9. Germline V gene lookup returns CDR1 SNHLY and CDR2 FYNNEI. This CDR3 contains 15 residues. This chain's CDR3 is CASSGREDRAYGYTF. The CDR3 bases are TGTGCCAGCAGTGGGAGGGAGGACAGGGCGTATGGCTACACCTTC.

The chain couples TRBV30 to TRBJ1-5; D uncertain. This CDR3 region has 12 residues. Germline V gene sequence: CDR1 GTSNPN, CDR2 SVGIG (reference sequence). V was pared by 1 base and J by 4 bases, with 5 bases between. The CDR3 sequence is CAWSGGNQPQHF. The CDR3 DNA is TGTGCCTGGAGTGGAGGGAATCAGCCCCAGCATTTT.

This chain uses TRBV7-9 with TRBJ2-6, with 8 bases lining up with TRBD2. The CDR3 has 16 residues. With 1 base clipped from V and 2 bases from J, the junction kept 1 base outside the gene matches. The germline V gene has CDR1 SEHNR and CDR2 FQNEAQ (reference sequence). CDR3 DNA sequence: TGTGCCAGCAGCTTAGTGCGGGAGGCTGGGGCCAACGTCCTGACTTTC. Amino acids: CASSLVREAGANVLTF.

V and J are TRBV7-2 and TRBJ2-3, with D possibly matching TRBD1 (6 bases). The CDR3 runs to 15 residues. Germline V gene data show CDR1 as SGHTA and CDR2 as FQGNSA. The V end lost 5 bases, the J end lost 6 bases, and 18 bases lay between the germline ends. The CDR3: CASSRIRDMGDTQYF. In DNA, the CDR3 is TGTGCCAGCAGCCGAATCCGGGACATGGGGGATACGCAGTATTTT.

This chain uses TRBV4-1 with TRBJ2-5; no definite D call. CDR1 and CDR2 (germline): MGHRA, YSYEKL. Trimming took 8 bases from V and 2 from J, leaving 6 bases between them. The CDR3 spans 11 residues. Here the CDR3 reads CASGQQETQYF. In DNA form, the CDR3 reads TGCGCCAGCGGGCAGCAAGAGACCCAGTACTTC.

The chain joins TRBV2 to TRBJ1-1; D call uncertain. Germline V lookup: CDR1 SNHLY, CDR2 FYNNEI. Trimming pared 2 bases from V and 11 bases from J, leaving 9 bases between. CDR3 length: 11 residues. CDR3 region: CASSESGSAFF. In DNA, the CDR3 is TGTGCCAGCAGTGAATCGGGGTCGGCTTTCTTT.

The V call is TRBV5-1, the J call TRBJ2-1; TRBD2 agrees at 11 bases. With 5 bases clipped from V and 7 bases from J, the junction kept 8 bases outside the gene matches. Germline CDR1 reads SGHRS; CDR2 reads YFSETQ. The CDR3 has 15 residues. As DNA, the CDR3 is TGCGCCAGCAGTTTTAGCGGGAGGGCCGTGAATGAGCAGTTCTTC. Protein product: CASSFSGRAVNEQFF.

The chain uses TRBV11-2 and TRBJ2-7; D is unclear. This CDR3 has 15 amino acids. Per the germline V gene, CDR1 is SGHAT and CDR2 is FQNNGV. V was trimmed by 3 bases and J by 1 base, leaving 13 bases between them. CDR3 sequence (DNA): TGTGCCAGCAGCTTTCATAGCTCCGGTTCCTACGAGCAGTACTTC. The encoded protein is CASSFHSSGSYEQYF.

The chain combines TRBV6-1 with TRBJ2-2; 8 bases are shared with TRBD1. The germline V gene has CDR1 MNHNS and CDR2 SASEGT. V trimming: 1 base; J trimming: 3 bases; junction bases outside the gene matches: 7. This CDR3 is built from 17 residues. The chain's CDR3 is CASSEGGQVWDTGELFF. DNA for the CDR3: TGTGCCAGCAGTGAAGGGGGACAGGTTTGGGACACCGGGGAGCTGTTTTTT.

V usage is TRBV27 and J usage is TRBJ2-7; TRBD1 matches at 9 bases. Germline lookup yields CDR1 MNHEY and CDR2 SMNVEV (reference sequence). The CDR3 contains 14 residues. V shed 5 bases and J 3 bases; nucleotides not matched to a gene: 5. CDR3 bases: TGTGCCAGCAGTCCCTACAGGGGGCTCTACGAGCAGTACTTC. It translates to CASSPYRGLYEQYF.

The J gene is TRBJ1-5, the V gene TRBV28; no clear D. Germline V lookup: CDR1 MDHEN, CDR2 SYDVKM. The CDR3 length is 13 residues. V was cut by 7 bases and J by 4 bases, with 11 bases left in between. CDR3 amino acids: CASIMAGNQPQHF. CDR3 DNA: TGTGCCAGCATCATGGCGGGAAATCAGCCCCAGCATTTT. The complete variable domain, with remaining parts taken from reference TRBV28 and TRBJ1-5, reads DVKVTQSSRYLVKRTGEKVFLECVQDMDHENMFWYRQDPGLGLRLIYFSYDVKMKEKGDIPEGYSVSREKKERFSLILESASTNQTSMYLCASIMAGNQPQHFGDGTRLSIL.

The genes are TRBV29-1 and TRBJ1-1; 9 bases align to TRBD1. The V gene end was trimmed by 6 bases and the J gene end by 3 bases; junction bases not matched to a gene: 8. The CDR3 totals 14 residues. CDR1 and CDR2 (germline): SQVTM, ANQGSEA. CDR3 nucleotides: TGCAGCGTCTTTACAGGGGGCGCCCACACTGAAGCTTTCTTT. It specifies CSVFTGGAHTEAFF.

V usage is TRBV11-3 and J usage is TRBJ1-1; no clear D. Germline CDR1 is SGHNT and CDR2 is YENEEA. With 4 bases removed from V and 1 base from J, the gap between germline ends came to 4 bases. The CDR3 length is 12 residues. Here the CDR3 DNA reads TGTGCCAGCAGCTCCCGGAACACTGAAGCTTTCTTT. Its translation is CASSSRNTEAFF.

The chain is built from TRBV4-3 and TRBJ1-2; 7 bases line up with TRBD1. The CDR3 consists of 17 residues. Germline V lookup: CDR1 LGHNA, CDR2 YSLEER. The junction had 12 bases not matched to a gene; V was cut back by 0 bases and J by 5 bases. The DNA for the CDR3 is TGCGCCAGCAGCCAAGATCAAGAAACAGGGGAACGGTATGGCTACACCTTC. Translation: CASSQDQETGERYGYTF.

The chain joins TRBV15 to TRBJ2-6, with D possibly being TRBD1 (5 bases). Germline values: CDR1 LNHNV, CDR2 YYDKDF (reference sequence). There are 14 residues in the CDR3. Trimming took off 8 bases at V and 11 bases at J, with 19 bases between the two ends. CDR3 DNA sequence: TGTGCCACCTCCGAGACAGAAGGTTTGTACGTCCTGACTTTC. Its translation is CATSETEGLYVLTF.

The chain has TRBV5-1 and TRBJ2-5; possibly TRBD2 for D (6 bases). The CDR3 runs 14 residues. V lost 0 bases and J 3 bases, leaving 9 bases between the germline ends. In germline, CDR1 is SGHRS, CDR2 YFSETQ. The CDR3 sequence: CASSLAGGKETQYF. The CDR3, as DNA: TGCGCCAGCAGCTTGGCCGGGGGAAAAGAGACCCAGTACTTC. Variable domain in full (rest from reference TRBV5-1 and TRBJ2-5): KAGVTQTPRYLIKTRGQQVTLSCSPISGHRSVSWYQQTPGQGLQFLFEYFSETQRNKGNFPGRFSGRQFSNSRSEMNVSTLELGDSALYLCASSLAGGKETQYFGPGTRLLVL.

The rearrangement links TRBV27 to TRBJ2-7, with 10 bases lining up with TRBD1. This CDR3 has 14 residues. The germline CDR1 and CDR2 sequences are MNHEY and SMNVEV (reference sequence). V lost 6 bases, J lost 6 bases, and 8 bases stayed unmatched. CDR3 region: CASRPTGGLREQYF. CDR3 bases: TGTGCCAGCAGACCGACAGGGGGCCTGCGCGAGCAGTACTTC.

This clone was seen a few times. V is TRBV30 and J is TRBJ1-1; D not resolved. Trimming pared 2 bases from V and 1 base from J, leaving 8 bases between. The CDR3 sequence is 13 residues long. Germline loops: CDR1 GTSNPN, CDR2 SVGIG (reference sequence). CDR3 amino acids: CAWSPLRNTEAFF. In DNA form, the CDR3 reads TGTGCCTGGAGTCCGTTGAGGAACACTGAAGCTTTCTTT.